This TCR beta chain was documented in a study of T cell responses to AZD1222 COVID-19 vaccine (dated by TCRdb to about 2021). In terms of the full investigation: Because spike-specific TCR depth and breadth did not differ between the two schedules, AZD1222 recipients who got a second dose at roughly 4 weeks were pooled with those who got a second dose at roughly 12 weeks. Trial participants were enrolled by age into 18-55, 56-69 and 70-plus year subgroups, with about 150, 28 and 57 TCR-sequenced participants respectively. TCR sequencing covered fewer than 250 trial participants: around 210 given two doses of AZD1222 and some 25 given two doses of MenACWY control vaccine. Study-wide findings and limitations: Participants were mostly white British, with more females than males. The authors suggested clonal diversity may have been underestimated. A significant rise in spike-specific TCR breadth and depth was observed after two AZD1222 doses relative to day 0 and relative to MenACWY recipients. Because no day 14 peak-response samples were available, repertoires were characterized only after the peak T cell response. Vaccine-associated CD4 TCRs spanned the whole spike protein, with dominant responses in regions 160-218 and 743-854. Epitopes outside the regions mutated in the B.1.351 and B.1.1.7 variants were reportedly recognized by nearly half of the unique spike-specific TCRs. In the small 56-69-year group, the increase in depth fell short of significance, most likely because of low power. Only a handful of AZD1222 recipients were SARS-CoV-2 seropositive at baseline, limiting conclusions about previously exposed vaccinees.

According to the study, the label for this sample's time point signals: baseline before first vaccination. Samples from vaccinated people were obtained from the UK trials COV001 and COV002, which included a single-blind randomized controlled phase 2/3 trial of AZD1222 (ChAdOx1 nCoV-19) in healthy adults. For TCRbeta chain sequencing, PBMC samples from trial participants were taken at day 0 and at day 28 after the second dose. The CDR3 regions of human TCRbeta chains were subjected to immunosequencing. The study's processing was this. Repertoire TCRs were checked for matches against a reference library of SARS-CoV-2-specific TCRs that had been generated using the MIRA antigen-specificity platform. Breadth meant the fraction of unique TCRs that were SARS-CoV-2-associated, whereas depth meant the fraction of total T cells that were SARS-CoV-2-associated. Each spike-specific TCR was assigned to its reactive spike region and to a CD4 or CD8 class using the MIRA data. Log10-transformed breadth and depth values were compared by one-way ANOVA with Sidak's multiple comparisons tests. The table comes from immuneACCESS by way of TCRdb, which keeps in-frame sequences with V and J called. Part of the clones is missing from these tables; in studies checked, under half for an unresolved V gene and the rest for unknown reasons. V, J and clone size were drawn from that table, and D and trimming were deduced from the DNA. The sample yields roughly 100,000 clones; more than 70% were counted once. The biggest ten clones account for less than 15% of the sample.

Points on this clone: Its cognate antigen has yet to be identified. No base qualities exist here, and no much larger clone lies one base off it.

This TCR came from an adult in good health. Sample: peripheral blood, taken on day 0 of AZD1222 vaccination.

The DNA sequence follows: TGTGCCAGCAGTTTCGGGACAGGCGGCCCCTACGAGCAGTACTTC. It translates to CASSFGTGGPYEQYF. The rearranged chain carries TRBV27 and TRBJ2-7, with 8 central nucleotides matching TRBD1. According to the germline V gene (reference sequence), CDR1 reads MNHEY and CDR2 reads SMNVEV. Counted from cysteine to phenylalanine, this CDR3 has 15 amino acids. The sequence is cut down to CDR3 DNA, 45 bases in frame from base 1. V lost 3 bases and J lost 2 bases, and the count of bases not matched to a germline gene is 6.